A selection of T cell receptor beta chains follows, all from one sample in a study of T cell repertoires in cytomegalovirus infection. These receptors lack a known antigen. MiXCR, run by TCRdb on the reads, gives a single entry per CDR3 protein. The repertoire holds 150,000 or so distinct CDR3 sequences, with about a fifth as singletons. The starting material was CD8+ T cells from cultured PBMCs, obtained from culture after CMV antigen stimulation. The receptors shown here come from a human donor in good health (CMV status not recorded). Some clones in this sample may be carry-over from other donors' samples. CDR3s include the opening cysteine and the closing phenylalanine or tryptophan. Fields, in order: J gene, clone size, V gene, CDR3 protein. Some rows mark clone size as missing; the rest say once, few, many or name a class of expanded clone.

>TRBJ2-5|few|TRBV7-8
CASSPRTEPVF
>TRBJ1-2|few|TRBV20-1
CSARDRVAGYTF
>TRBJ1-5|-|TRBV6-2/TRBV6-3
CASSYSGSSRNQPHHF
>TRBJ2-2|-|TRBV12-3/TRBV12-4
CASSLNPIGELFF
>TRBJ1-5|-|TRBV7-2
CASSSGPTIYSNQPQHF
>TRBJ2-5|few|TRBV11-2
CASSPHGGEETQYF
>TRBJ2-1|many|TRBV29-1
CSVEGSEMISYNEQFF
>TRBJ1-1|few|TRBV12-3/TRBV12-4
CASSFLGAGTEAFF
>TRBJ1-5|few|TRBV7-8
CASSLMRQPYNQPQHF
>TRBJ2-5|-|TRBV29-1
CSVRLAGGGQETQYF
>TRBJ2-7|-|TRBV12-3/TRBV12-4
CASSLEGVARQGAVEQYF
>TRBJ1-1|few|TRBV12-3/TRBV12-4
CASSNTANTEAFF
>TRBJ2-1|-|TRBV7-9
CASSSRTSGEADEQFF
>TRBJ1-2|-|TRBV6-1
CASSEWEGTNYGYTF
>TRBJ2-2|-|TRBV7-2
CASSLVRIRTPNTGELFF
>TRBJ2-7|few|TRBV7-8
CASGSFADYEQYF
>TRBJ2-1|few|TRBV7-8
CASSLKGGNEQFF
>TRBJ2-2|few|TRBV12-3/TRBV12-4
CATSGTSNTGELFF
>TRBJ1-5|-|TRBV6-2/TRBV6-3
CASSSPQGVPDQPQHF
>TRBJ2-5|-|TRBV6-2/TRBV6-3
CASRGPVESGTQYF
>TRBJ1-5|-|TRBV27
CASSLQGAINQPQHF
>TRBJ1-4|-|TRBV12-3/TRBV12-4
CASSSGGKLFF
>TRBJ2-7|few|TRBV7-8
CASSLGEGGSNEQYF
>TRBJ2-1|-|TRBV5-4
CASTPGTGNSYNEQFF
>TRBJ2-7|-|TRBV5-1
CASTENYEQYF
>TRBJ2-7|few|TRBV6-2/TRBV6-3
CASSYGRRRGAHLGYEQYF
>TRBJ2-1|-|TRBV9
CASSRTGYNEQFF
>TRBJ1-1|once|TRBV7-9
CVSSHPSMGTEAFF
>TRBJ2-3|-|TRBV28
CASSLLSTSTDTQYF
>TRBJ1-5|-|TRBV15
CATTSDLDSNQPQHF
>TRBJ2-1|many|TRBV10-3
CAIRDDRSSYNEQFF
>TRBJ2-2|few|TRBV7-9
CASNPHGELFF
>TRBJ1-1|-|TRBV11-2
CASSLTAVTEAFF
>TRBJ2-1|few|TRBV7-8
CASSLAGGGTSPRNEQFF
>TRBJ1-1|-|TRBV11-2
CASSSRTGAAMNTEAFF
>TRBJ1-2|-|TRBV6-1
CASSELGRVSGYTF
>TRBJ1-1|-|TRBV7-9
CASSTGTGGADTEAFF
>TRBJ1-1|few|TRBV6-2/TRBV6-3
CASSYRINFEAFF
>TRBJ1-2|-|TRBV7-9
CASRAGQSPVYGYTF
>TRBJ2-2|few|TRBV7-9
CASRQENTGELFF
>TRBJ2-6|-|TRBV2
CASREAPGPANVLTF
>TRBJ2-3|-|TRBV7-2
CASSGGVELSTDTQYF
>TRBJ2-7|-|TRBV7-6
CASSGLGQGYEQYF